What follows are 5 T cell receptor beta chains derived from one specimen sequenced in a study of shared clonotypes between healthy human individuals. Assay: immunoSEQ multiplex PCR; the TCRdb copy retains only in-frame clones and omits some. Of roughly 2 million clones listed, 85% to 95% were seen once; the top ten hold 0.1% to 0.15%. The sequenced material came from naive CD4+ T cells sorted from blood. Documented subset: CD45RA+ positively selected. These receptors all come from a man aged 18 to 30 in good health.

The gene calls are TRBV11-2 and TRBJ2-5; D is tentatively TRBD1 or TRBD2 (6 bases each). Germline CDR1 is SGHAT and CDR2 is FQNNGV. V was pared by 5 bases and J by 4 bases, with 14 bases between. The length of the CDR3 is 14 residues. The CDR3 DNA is TGTGCCAGCAGCCCACAGGGTAGCGGAGAGACCCAGTACTTC. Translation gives CASSPQGSGETQYF.

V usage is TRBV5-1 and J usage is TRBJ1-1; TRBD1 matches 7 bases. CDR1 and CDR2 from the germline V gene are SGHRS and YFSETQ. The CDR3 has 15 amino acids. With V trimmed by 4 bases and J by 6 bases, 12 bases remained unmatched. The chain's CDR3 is CASSDVGQRTAEAFF. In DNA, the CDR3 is TGCGCCAGCAGCGACGTGGGACAGAGAACGGCTGAAGCTTTCTTT. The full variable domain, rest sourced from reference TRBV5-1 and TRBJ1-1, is KAGVTQTPRYLIKTRGQQVTLSCSPISGHRSVSWYQQTPGQGLQFLFEYFSETQRNKGNFPGRFSGRQFSNSRSEMNVSTLELGDSALYLCASSDVGQRTAEAFFGQGTRLTVV.

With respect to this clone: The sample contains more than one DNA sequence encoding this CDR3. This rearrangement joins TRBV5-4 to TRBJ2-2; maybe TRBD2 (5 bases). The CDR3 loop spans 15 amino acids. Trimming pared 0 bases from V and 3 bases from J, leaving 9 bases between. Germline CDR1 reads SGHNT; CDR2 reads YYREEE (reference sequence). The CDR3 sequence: CASSLGGLDTGELFF. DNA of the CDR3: TGTGCCAGCAGCTTGGGAGGGCTAGACACCGGGGAGCTGTTTTTT. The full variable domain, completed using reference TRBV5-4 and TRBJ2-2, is ETGVTQSPTHLIKTRGQQVTLRCSSQSGHNTVSWYQQALGQGPQFIFQYYREEENGRGNFPPRFSGLQFPNYSSELNVNALELDDSALYLCASSLGGLDTGELFFGEGSRLTVL.

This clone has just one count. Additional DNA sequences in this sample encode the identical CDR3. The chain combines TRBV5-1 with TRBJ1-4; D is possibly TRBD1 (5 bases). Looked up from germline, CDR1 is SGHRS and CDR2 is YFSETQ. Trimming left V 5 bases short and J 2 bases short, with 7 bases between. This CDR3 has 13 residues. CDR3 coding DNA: TGCGCCAGCAGAGGGGCCACTAATGAAAAACTGTTTTTT. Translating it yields CASRGATNEKLFF.

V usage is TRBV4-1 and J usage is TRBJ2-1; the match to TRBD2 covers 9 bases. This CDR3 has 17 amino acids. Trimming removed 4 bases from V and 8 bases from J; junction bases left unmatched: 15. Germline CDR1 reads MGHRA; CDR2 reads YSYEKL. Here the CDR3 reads CASSPLQFGGRVYEQFF. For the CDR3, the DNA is TGCGCCAGCAGCCCCCTTCAGTTTGGCGGGAGGGTTTATGAGCAGTTCTTC.